This paragraph reports one T cell receptor (beta chain). The antigen remains unidentified. These data originate in a study of CD8 T cells in ankylosing spondylitis. Making the TCR beta libraries involved quantitative 5'-RACE with molecular barcodes. TCRdb itself ran the 5' RACE reads through MiXCR, one entry per CDR3 protein. The profile covers around 130,000 distinct CDR3 sequences, with about 6.5% appearing a single time and 12% taken by the ten largest. This CDR3 has 15 residues. Per germline, CDR1 KGHSH and CDR2 LQKENI. Trimming left V 3 bases short and J 2 bases short, with 11 bases between. General study results and limits: Disease-associated clones were reportedly significantly overrepresented in matched ankylosing spondylitis synovial fluid. A TCR beta motif of several highly homologous variants appeared characteristic of ankylosing spondylitis blood.

Sample: blood, either unsorted or a sorted T cell fraction (not recorded which). The chain is built from TRBV18 and TRBJ2-1, with D possibly matching TRBD2 (6 bases). The TCR sequence derives from a male donor with ankylosing spondylitis or in good health (not recorded which). The CDR3 DNA sequence: TGTGCCAGCTCACCTATGGCGGGGACCTACAATGAGCAGTTCTTC. Amino acid sequence: CASSPMAGTYNEQFF.